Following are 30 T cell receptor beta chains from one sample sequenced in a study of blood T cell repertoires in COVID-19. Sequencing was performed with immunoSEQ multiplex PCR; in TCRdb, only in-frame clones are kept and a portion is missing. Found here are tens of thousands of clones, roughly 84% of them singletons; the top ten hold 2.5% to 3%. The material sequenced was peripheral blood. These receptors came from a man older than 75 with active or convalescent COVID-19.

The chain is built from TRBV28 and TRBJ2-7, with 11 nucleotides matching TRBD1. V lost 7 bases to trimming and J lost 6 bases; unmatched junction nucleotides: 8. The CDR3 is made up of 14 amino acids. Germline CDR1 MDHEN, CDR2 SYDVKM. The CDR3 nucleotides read TGTGCCAGCATCCCGGGACAGGGGGGGCCCGAGCAGTACTTC. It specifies CASIPGQGGPEQYF. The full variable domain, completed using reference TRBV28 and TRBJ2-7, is DVKVTQSSRYLVKRTGEKVFLECVQDMDHENMFWYRQDPGLGLRLIYFSYDVKMKEKGDIPEGYSVSREKKERFSLILESASTNQTSMYLCASIPGQGGPEQYFGPGTRLTVT.

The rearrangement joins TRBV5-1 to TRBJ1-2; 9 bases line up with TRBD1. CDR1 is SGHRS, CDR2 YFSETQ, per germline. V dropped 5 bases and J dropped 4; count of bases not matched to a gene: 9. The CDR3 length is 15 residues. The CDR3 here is CASRSQTGGGYGYTF. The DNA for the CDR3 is TGCGCCAGCAGATCCCAGACAGGGGGAGGCTATGGCTACACCTTC.

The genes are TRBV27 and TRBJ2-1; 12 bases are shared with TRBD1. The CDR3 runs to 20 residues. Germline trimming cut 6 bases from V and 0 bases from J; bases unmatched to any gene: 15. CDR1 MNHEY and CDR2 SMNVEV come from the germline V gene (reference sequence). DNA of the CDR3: TGTGCCAGCAGCATTCGGAGGGGGACAGGGGGCGAAACCTCCTACAATGAGCAGTTCTTC. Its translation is CASSIRRGTGGETSYNEQFF.

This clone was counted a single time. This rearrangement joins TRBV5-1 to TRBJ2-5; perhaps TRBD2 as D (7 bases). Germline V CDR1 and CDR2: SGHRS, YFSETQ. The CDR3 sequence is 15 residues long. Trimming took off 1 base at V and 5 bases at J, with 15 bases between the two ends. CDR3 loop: CASSLFGGREETQYF. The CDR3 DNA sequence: TGCGCCAGCAGCTTGTTCGGGGGGCGGGAGGAGACCCAGTACTTC.

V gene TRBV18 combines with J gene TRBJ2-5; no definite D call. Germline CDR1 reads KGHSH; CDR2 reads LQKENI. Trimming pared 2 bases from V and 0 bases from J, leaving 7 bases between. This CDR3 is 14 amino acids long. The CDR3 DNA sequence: TGTGCCAGCTCACCAATGGCAAACCAAGAGACCCAGTACTTC. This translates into CASSPMANQETQYF.

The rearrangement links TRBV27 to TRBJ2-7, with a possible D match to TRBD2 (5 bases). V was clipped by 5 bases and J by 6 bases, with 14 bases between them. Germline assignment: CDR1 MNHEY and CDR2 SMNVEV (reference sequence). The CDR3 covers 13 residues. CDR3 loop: CASSAWVRGEQYF. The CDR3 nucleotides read TGTGCCAGCAGTGCTTGGGTTCGGGGCGAGCAGTACTTC.

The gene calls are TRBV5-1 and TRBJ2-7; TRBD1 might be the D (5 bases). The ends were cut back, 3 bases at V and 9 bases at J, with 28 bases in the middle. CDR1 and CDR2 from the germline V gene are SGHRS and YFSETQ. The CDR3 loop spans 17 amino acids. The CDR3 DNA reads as TGCGCCAGCAGCTCTAACGCCCAGGGTGAATTTAAACGATCGCAGTACTTC. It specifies CASSSNAQGEFKRSQYF.

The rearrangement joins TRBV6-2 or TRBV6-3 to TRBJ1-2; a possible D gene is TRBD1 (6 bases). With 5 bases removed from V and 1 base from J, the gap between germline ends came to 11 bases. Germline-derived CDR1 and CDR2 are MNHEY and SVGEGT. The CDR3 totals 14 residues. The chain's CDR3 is CASSRTAVNYGYTF. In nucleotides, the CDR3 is TGTGCCAGCAGTCGGACAGCGGTTAACTATGGCTACACCTTC.

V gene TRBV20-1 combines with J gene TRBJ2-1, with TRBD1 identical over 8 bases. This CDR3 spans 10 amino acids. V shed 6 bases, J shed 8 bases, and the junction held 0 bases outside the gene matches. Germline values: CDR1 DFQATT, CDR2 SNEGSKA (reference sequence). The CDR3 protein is CSARGHEQFF. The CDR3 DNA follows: TGCAGTGCCAGGGGGCATGAGCAGTTCTTC.

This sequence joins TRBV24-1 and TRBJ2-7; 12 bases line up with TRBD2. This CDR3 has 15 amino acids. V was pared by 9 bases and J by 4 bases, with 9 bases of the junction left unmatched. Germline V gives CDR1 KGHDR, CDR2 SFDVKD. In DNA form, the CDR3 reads TGTGCCACCGTTCTAGCGGGAGGGTATTTTTACGAGCAGTACTTC. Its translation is CATVLAGGYFYEQYF.

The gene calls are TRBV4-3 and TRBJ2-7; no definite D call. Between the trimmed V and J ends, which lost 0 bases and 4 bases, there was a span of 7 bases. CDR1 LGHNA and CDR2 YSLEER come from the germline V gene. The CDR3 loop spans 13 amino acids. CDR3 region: CASSQDLAYEQYF. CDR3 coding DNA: TGCGCCAGCAGCCAAGATCTTGCGTACGAGCAGTACTTC.

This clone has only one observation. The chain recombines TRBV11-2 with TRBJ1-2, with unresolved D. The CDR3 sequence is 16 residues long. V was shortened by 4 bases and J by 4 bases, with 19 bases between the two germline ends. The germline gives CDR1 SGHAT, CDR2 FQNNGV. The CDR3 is CASSSLTRSRGYGYTF. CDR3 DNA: TGTGCCAGCAGCTCCTTGACAAGGTCCCGGGGCTATGGCTACACCTTC.

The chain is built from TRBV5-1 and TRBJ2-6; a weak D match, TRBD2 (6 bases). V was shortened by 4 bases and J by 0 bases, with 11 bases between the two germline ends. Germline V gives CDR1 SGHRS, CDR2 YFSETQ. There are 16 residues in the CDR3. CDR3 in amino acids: CASSTGDASGANVLTF. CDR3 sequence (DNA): TGCGCCAGCAGCACGGGGGATGCCTCTGGGGCCAACGTCCTGACTTTC.

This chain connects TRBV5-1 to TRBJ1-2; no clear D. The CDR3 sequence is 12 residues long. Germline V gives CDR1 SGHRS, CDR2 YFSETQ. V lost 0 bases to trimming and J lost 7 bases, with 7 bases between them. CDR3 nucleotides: TGCGCCAGCAGCTTGGTAGGGAGTGGCTACACCTTC. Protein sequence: CASSLVGSGYTF.

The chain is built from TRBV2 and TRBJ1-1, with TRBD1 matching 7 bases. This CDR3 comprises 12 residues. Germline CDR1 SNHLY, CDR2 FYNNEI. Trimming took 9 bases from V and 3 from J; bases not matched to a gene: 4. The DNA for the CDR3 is TGTGCCAGTTATGACAGGGACACTGAAGCTTTCTTT. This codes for CASYDRDTEAFF.

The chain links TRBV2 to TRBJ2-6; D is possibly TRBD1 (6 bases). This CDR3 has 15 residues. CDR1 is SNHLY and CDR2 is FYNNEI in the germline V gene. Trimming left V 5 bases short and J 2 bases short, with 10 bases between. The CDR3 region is CASSIGGAGANVLTF. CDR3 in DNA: TGTGCCAGCAGTATAGGGGGAGCTGGGGCCAACGTCCTGACTTTC.

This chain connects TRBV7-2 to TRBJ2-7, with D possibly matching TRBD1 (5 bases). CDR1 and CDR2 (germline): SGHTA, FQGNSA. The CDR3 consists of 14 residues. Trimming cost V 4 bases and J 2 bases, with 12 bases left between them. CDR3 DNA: TGTGCCAGCAGCTGGCGCCCAGGGACCTACGAGCAGTACTTC. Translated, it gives CASSWRPGTYEQYF.

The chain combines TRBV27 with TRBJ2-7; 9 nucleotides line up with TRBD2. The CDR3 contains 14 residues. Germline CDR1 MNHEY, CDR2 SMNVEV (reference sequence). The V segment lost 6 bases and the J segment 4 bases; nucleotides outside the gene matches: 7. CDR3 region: CASSASGIFYEQYF. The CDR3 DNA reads TGTGCCAGCAGCGCTAGCGGGATTTTTTACGAGCAGTACTTC.

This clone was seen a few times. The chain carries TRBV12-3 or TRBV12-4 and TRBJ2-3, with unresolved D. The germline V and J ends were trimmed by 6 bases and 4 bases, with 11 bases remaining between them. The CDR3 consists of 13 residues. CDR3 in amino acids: CASSRLVADTQYF. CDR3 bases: TGTGCCAGCAGCCGGTTAGTAGCAGATACGCAGTATTTT.

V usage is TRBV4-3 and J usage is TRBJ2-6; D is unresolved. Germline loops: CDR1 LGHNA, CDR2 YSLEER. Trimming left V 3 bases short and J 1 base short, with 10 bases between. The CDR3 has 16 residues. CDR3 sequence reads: CASSQGPGSGANVLTF. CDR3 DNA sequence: TGCGCCAGCAGCCAGGGCCCAGGATCTGGGGCCAACGTCCTGACTTTC.

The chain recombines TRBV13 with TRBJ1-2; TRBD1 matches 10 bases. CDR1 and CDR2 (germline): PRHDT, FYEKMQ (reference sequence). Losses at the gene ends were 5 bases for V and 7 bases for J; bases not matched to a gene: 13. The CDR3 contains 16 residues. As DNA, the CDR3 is TGTGCCAGCAGCGTGCGTCGTGGACAGGGGGTCGGTGGCTACACCTTC. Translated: CASSVRRGQGVGGYTF.

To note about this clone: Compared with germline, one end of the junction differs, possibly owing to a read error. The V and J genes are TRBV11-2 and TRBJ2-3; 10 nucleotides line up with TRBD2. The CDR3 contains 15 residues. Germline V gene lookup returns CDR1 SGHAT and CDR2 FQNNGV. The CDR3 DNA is TGTGCCAGCAGGTTAGCGGGAGGAGACACAGATACGCAGTATTTT. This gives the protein CASRLAGGDTDTQYF.

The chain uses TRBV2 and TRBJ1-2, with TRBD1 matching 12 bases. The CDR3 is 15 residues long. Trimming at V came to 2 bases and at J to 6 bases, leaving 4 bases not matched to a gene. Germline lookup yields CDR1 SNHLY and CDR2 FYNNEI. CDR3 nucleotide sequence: TGTGCCAGCAGTGAACGGGACAGGGGGCCAAATGGCTACACCTTC. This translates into CASSERDRGPNGYTF. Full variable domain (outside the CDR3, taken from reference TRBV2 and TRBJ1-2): EPEVTQTPSHQVTQMGQEVILRCVPISNHLYFYWYRQILGQKVEFLVSFYNNEISEKSEIFDDQFSVERPDGSNFTLKIRSTKLEDSAMYFCASSERDRGPNGYTFGSGTRLTVV.

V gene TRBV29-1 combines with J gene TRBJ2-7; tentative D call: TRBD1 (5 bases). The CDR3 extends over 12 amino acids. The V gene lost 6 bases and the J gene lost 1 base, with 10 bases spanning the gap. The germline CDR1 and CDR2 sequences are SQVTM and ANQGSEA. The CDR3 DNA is TGCAGCGTAGGGGTACAGTCCTACGAGCAGTACTTC. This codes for CSVGVQSYEQYF.

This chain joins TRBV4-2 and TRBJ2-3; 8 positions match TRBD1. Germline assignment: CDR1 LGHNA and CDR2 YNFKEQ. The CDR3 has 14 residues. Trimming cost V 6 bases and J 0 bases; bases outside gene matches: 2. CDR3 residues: CASSRDRSTDTQYF. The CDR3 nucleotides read TGTGCCAGCAGTCGGGACAGGAGCACAGATACGCAGTATTTT.

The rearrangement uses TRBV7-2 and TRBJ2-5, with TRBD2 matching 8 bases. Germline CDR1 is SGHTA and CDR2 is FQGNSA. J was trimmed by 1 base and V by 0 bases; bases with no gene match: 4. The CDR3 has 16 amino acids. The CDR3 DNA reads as TGTGCCAGCAGCTTAGCCGGGGGGGGCTCCCAAGAGACCCAGTACTTC. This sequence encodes CASSLAGGGSQETQYF.

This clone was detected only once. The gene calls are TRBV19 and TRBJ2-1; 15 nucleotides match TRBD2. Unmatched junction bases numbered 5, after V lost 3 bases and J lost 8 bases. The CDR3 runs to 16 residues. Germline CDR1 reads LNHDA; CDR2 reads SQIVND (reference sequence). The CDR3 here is CASSIPGLAGGHEQFF. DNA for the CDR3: TGTGCCAGTAGTATCCCGGGACTAGCGGGAGGCCATGAGCAGTTCTTC. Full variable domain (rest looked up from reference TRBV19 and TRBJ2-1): DGGITQSPKYLFRKEGQNVTLSCEQNLNHDAMYWYRQDPGQGLRLIYYSQIVNDFQKGDIAEGYSVSREKKESFPLTVTSAQKNPTAFYLCASSIPGLAGGHEQFFGPGTRLTVL.

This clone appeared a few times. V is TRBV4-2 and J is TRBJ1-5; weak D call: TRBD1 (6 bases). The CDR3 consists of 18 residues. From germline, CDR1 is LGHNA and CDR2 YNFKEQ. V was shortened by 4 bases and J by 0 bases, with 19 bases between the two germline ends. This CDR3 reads CASSLYGLAGDSNQPQHF. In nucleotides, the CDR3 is TGTGCCAGCAGCCTCTACGGACTGGCAGGGGATAGCAATCAGCCCCAGCATTTT.

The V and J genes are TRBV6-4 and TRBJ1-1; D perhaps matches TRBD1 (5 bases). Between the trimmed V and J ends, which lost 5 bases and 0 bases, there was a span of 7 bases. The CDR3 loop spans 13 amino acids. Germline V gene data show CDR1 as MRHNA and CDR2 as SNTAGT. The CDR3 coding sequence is TGTGCCAGCAGTCGGGACTTGAACACTGAAGCTTTCTTT. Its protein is CASSRDLNTEAFF.

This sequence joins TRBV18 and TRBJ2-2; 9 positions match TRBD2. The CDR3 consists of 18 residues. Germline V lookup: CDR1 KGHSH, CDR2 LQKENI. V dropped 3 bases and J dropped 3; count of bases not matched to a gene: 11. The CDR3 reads CASSPKFLAGRDTGELFF. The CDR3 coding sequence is TGTGCCAGCTCACCGAAATTCCTAGCGGGAAGGGACACCGGGGAGCTGTTTTTT.